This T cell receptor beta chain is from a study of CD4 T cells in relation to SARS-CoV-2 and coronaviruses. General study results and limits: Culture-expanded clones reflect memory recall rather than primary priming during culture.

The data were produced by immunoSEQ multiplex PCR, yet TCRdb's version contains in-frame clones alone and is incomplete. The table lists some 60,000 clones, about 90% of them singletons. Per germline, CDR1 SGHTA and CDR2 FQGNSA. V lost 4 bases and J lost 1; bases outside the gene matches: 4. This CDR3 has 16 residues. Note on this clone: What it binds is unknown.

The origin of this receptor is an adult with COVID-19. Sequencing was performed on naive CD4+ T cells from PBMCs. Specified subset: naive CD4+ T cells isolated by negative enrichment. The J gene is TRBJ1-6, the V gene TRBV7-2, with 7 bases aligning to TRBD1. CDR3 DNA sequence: TGTGCCAGCAGCTCGGAGGGGGCGTCCTATAATTCACCCCTCCACTTT. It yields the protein CASSSEGASYNSPLHF.